This TCR beta chain comes out of a study of post-analysis software for immune sequencing data. TCR beta cDNA libraries included unique molecular identifiers. TCRdb called the PCR reads again in MiXCR, with one record for every CDR3 protein. Here the sample spans roughly 200,000 distinct CDR3 sequences, over 25% being singletons. This clonotype was observed a few times. The sequence came from a girl aged 2-17 years with multiple sclerosis. Sequencing used blood.

The chain's CDR3 is CASSRLLTPPGGNTIYF. The CDR3 region has the DNA TGTGCCAGCAGCCGGCTTCTGACCCCACCCGGCGGAAACACCATATATTTT. This rearrangement joins TRBV7-9 to TRBJ1-3; unclear D gene. Germline loops: CDR1 SEHNR, CDR2 FQNEAQ (reference sequence). Between the trimmed V and J ends, which lost 5 bases and 4 bases, there was a span of 21 bases. The CDR3 spans 17 residues.